This is a list of T cell receptor beta chains from one sample in a study of cytotoxic CD8 clonotypes in ibrutinib-treated CLL. Generated by immunoSEQ multiplex PCR, the TCRdb table keeps only in-frame clones and is missing some. Of around 310,000 clones listed, roughly 79% are singletons. Specimen: PBMCs, collected before ibrutinib treatment. All receptors derive from a human donor with chronic lymphocytic leukemia. Each CDR3 is given with its conserved first and last residue. A D gene is named only where the DNA matches it firmly. Where a row states a size, it is once, few, many or the class of an expanded clone; other rows omit it.

D gene | J gene | V gene | clone size | CDR3 DNA | CDR3 protein
TRBD2 | TRBJ2-7 | TRBV5-1 | - | TGCGCCAGCAGCTCATCCGGGGGACTAGCGGGAGGCGAGCAGTACTTC | CASSSSGGLAGGEQYF
- | TRBJ1-3 | TRBV7-2 | - | TGTGCCAGCAGCCGGACACGGGGCTCTGGAAACACCATATATTTT | CASSRTRGSGNTIYF
TRBD1 | TRBJ2-7 | TRBV25-1 | - | TGTGCCAGCAGTGACTTTGGGACAGCCGCCTCCGAGCAGTACTTC | CASSDFGTAASEQYF
- | TRBJ2-3 | TRBV9 | - | TGTGCCAGCAGCGTATTGTTGGCAGATACGCAGTATTTT | CASSVLLADTQYF
- | TRBJ2-5 | TRBV4-3 | - | TGCGCCAGCAGCCAAGATCACGGGGAAGAGACCCAGTACTTC | CASSQDHGEETQYF
- | TRBJ2-7 | TRBV4-2 | - | TGTGCCAGCAGCTTAAGCGGGGACAGCTCCTACGAGCAGTACTTC | CASSLSGDSSYEQYF
- | TRBJ2-4 | TRBV7-2 | - | TGTGCCAGCAGCTTAGGGACAGCTTCCAAAAACATTCAGTACTTC | CASSLGTASKNIQYF
- | TRBJ2-7 | TRBV5-1 | - | TGCGCCAGCAGCTTGGAAGTCGGGGGAGGATTGCGGTACTTC | CASSLEVGGGLRYF
- | TRBJ1-1 | TRBV19 | - | TGTGCCAGTAGTATAATTCTCTGGGGGAAAGCTTTCTTT | CASSIILWGKAFF
TRBD1 | TRBJ1-2 | TRBV6-5 | - | TGTGCCAGCAGTACCAGGACAGGCCTAAACTATGGCTACACCTTC | CASSTRTGLNYGYTF
TRBD2 | TRBJ2-7 | TRBV5-4 | - | TGTGCCAGCAGCTTCCTAGCGGGGGCATACGAGCAGTACTTC | CASSFLAGAYEQYF
- | TRBJ1-2 | TRBV20-1 | - | TGCAGTGCTAGAGCAGGCTACACCTTC | CSARAGYTF
- | TRBJ2-1 | TRBV9 | - | TGTGCCAGCGAAAGGGGGAACTCCTACAATGAGCAGTTCTTC | CASERGNSYNEQFF
TRBD2 | TRBJ2-1 | TRBV10-3 | - | TGTGCCGCGGGGACTAGCGGGTACAATGAGCAGTTCTTC | CAAGTSGYNEQFF
- | TRBJ1-2 | TRBV18 | - | TGTGCCAGCTCACCGGGCAGTAACTATGGCTACACCTTC | CASSPGSNYGYTF
- | TRBJ1-2 | TRBV30 | - | TGTGCCTGGAGTGTGGGGAAATTCTATGGCTACACCTTC | CAWSVGKFYGYTF
TRBD1 | TRBJ1-2 | TRBV27 | few | TGTGCCTCCCGGGACAGGGGAAACTACACCTTC | CASRDRGNYTF
- | TRBJ2-7 | TRBV5-1 | - | TGCGCCAGCAGCGGTCAGGATGAAGTGTACGAGCAGTACTTC | CASSGQDEVYEQYF
TRBD1 | TRBJ1-1 | TRBV28 | - | TGTGCCAGCAGCAATACAGGGGAAACTGAAGCTTTCTTT | CASSNTGETEAFF
TRBD1 | TRBJ2-7 | TRBV28 | - | TGTGCCAGCACCAGTTTTAGACAGGGAGACGAGCAGTACTTC | CASTSFRQGDEQYF
TRBD1 | TRBJ2-7 | TRBV27 | - | TGTGCCAGCAGTTTATTGGCTCTTGGGACAGGGGTAGGGCAGTACTTC | CASSLLALGTGVGQYF
TRBD1 | TRBJ1-2 | TRBV4-3 | - | TGCGCCAGCAGCCAAGTGCCGCGGGACAGGGGAGGTGTTAACTATGGCTACACCTTC | CASSQVPRDRGGVNYGYTF
TRBD2 | TRBJ2-3 | TRBV14 | once | TGTGCCAGCAGTTTTAGCGGGAGGACAGATACGCAGTATTTT | CASSFSGRTDTQYF
TRBD1 | TRBJ2-7 | TRBV28 | - | TGTGCCAGCAGCGGTACAGGGGGCGCAAGGAATTTTGTGCTTTACGAGCAGTACTTC | CASSGTGGARNFVLYEQYF
- | TRBJ2-1 | TRBV2 | - | TGTGCCAGCAGACCGGGACCAAACTACAATGAGCAGTTCTTC | CASRPGPNYNEQFF
TRBD1 | TRBJ1-2 | TRBV2 | - | TGTGCCACCACCGGGACAGATAACTATGGCTACACCTTC | CATTGTDNYGYTF
- | TRBJ2-2 | TRBV29-1 | - | TGCAGCGTGGCCGCGCGAGGGAACACCGGGGAGCTGTTTTTT | CSVAARGNTGELFF
- | TRBJ1-1 | TRBV5-4 | - | TGTGCCAGCAGCCCTCGGGACACCACAATTGAAGCTTTCTTT | CASSPRDTTIEAFF
TRBD2 | TRBJ2-7 | TRBV29-1 | - | TGCAGCGCTGCCCTAGCGGGTAACTACGAGCAGTACTTC | CSAALAGNYEQYF
- | TRBJ2-2 | TRBV25-1 | - | TGTGCCAGTTCCTTAACAGGATTGAGGACCGGGGAGCTGTTTTTT | CASSLTGLRTGELFF
TRBD1 | TRBJ1-4 | TRBV9 | - | TGTGCCAGCAGCGGCGAACCGACAGGGGTAAATGAAAAACTGTTTTTT | CASSGEPTGVNEKLFF
- | TRBJ2-4 | TRBV4-1 | - | TGCGCCAGCAGCCTCGACCGGTCTCTAGCCAAAAACATTCAGTACTTC | CASSLDRSLAKNIQYF
TRBD2 | TRBJ2-3 | TRBV30 | - | TGTGCCTGGAGTGTAGGGACTAGCTACACAGATACGCAGTATTTT | CAWSVGTSYTDTQYF
TRBD2 | TRBJ2-1 | TRBV6-1 | few | TGTGCCAGCAGTGCCATGACTAGCGGGACTGCCCTTGAGCAGTTCTTC | CASSAMTSGTALEQFF
- | TRBJ2-3 | TRBV6-5 | - | TGTGCCAGCAGACCCTATAGCACAGATACGCAGTATTTT | CASRPYSTDTQYF
- | TRBJ2-7 | TRBV18 | - | TGTGCCAGCTCACCCCGAGCGGAGGGAACCTACGAGCAGTACTTC | CASSPRAEGTYEQYF
TRBD2 | TRBJ2-3 | TRBV11-2 | - | TGTGCCAGCAGCGAAACCCCGGCTAGCGGGATCACAGATACGCAGTATTTT | CASSETPASGITDTQYF
- | TRBJ2-7 | TRBV25-1 | - | TGTGCCAGCAGTGAATTTGCAGGGAATACCTACGAGCAGTACTTC | CASSEFAGNTYEQYF
- | TRBJ2-3 | TRBV29-1 | once | TGCAGCACAGCTAGCACAGATACGCAGTATTTT | CSTASTDTQYF
- | TRBJ2-1 | TRBV4-3 | - | TGCGCCAGCAGCCAAGATATTACGGGACTCAGCTCCTACAATGAGCAGTTCTTC | CASSQDITGLSSYNEQFF
TRBD1 | TRBJ2-7 | TRBV6-1 | - | TGTGCCTGCGAGAGCCGGGACAGGGGCTACGAGCAGTACTTC | CACESRDRGYEQYF
- | TRBJ1-4 | TRBV10-3 | - | TGTGCCATCAGTGAGTCGGAGGCGAATGAAAAACTGTTTTTT | CAISESEANEKLFF
TRBD1 | TRBJ1-1 | TRBV18 | - | TGTGCCAGTCAAGGGGGCAGGGACAACACTGAAGCTTTCTTT | CASQGGRDNTEAFF
- | TRBJ2-7 | TRBV5-4 | - | TGTGCCAGCAGCGCCGACAGGACCTACGAGCAGTACTTC | CASSADRTYEQYF
- | TRBJ1-2 | TRBV12-5 | - | TGTGCTAGTGGTTTGGTATTAGCGGAGGGGCCTATACGTGGCTACACCTTC | CASGLVLAEGPIRGYTF
TRBD2 | TRBJ2-5 | TRBV9 | once | TGTGCCAGCAGCCCCAATTTGCGGGAGGTTCGGGAGACCCAGTACTTC | CASSPNLREVRETQYF
- | TRBJ2-7 | TRBV19 | - | TGTGCCAGTAGTATACGGGCTAACTACGAGCAGTACTTC | CASSIRANYEQYF
- | TRBJ1-1 | TRBV5-1 | - | TGCGCCAGCAGCTTGGAGCGACAAAACACTGAAGCTTTCTTT | CASSLERQNTEAFF
TRBD1 | TRBJ2-7 | TRBV6-6 | - | TGTGCCAGCAGCCAACAGGGGTGGCACGAGCAGTACTTC | CASSQQGWHEQYF
- | TRBJ1-1 | TRBV7-9 | - | TGTGCCAGCAGCTTAGGACAGAAACCGAACACTGAAGCTTTCTTT | CASSLGQKPNTEAFF
TRBD2 | TRBJ2-5 | TRBV27 | - | TGTGCCAGCACCCCGATAGGGACTAGCGGTACCCAGTACTTC | CASTPIGTSGTQYF
TRBD1 | TRBJ1-5 | TRBV6-5 | - | TGTGCCAGCACGACAGGGAGCAATCAGCCCCAGCATTTT | CASTTGSNQPQHF
TRBD2 | TRBJ2-1 | TRBV19 | - | TGTGCCAGTAGGGCCCGAGGGAGGGCCGACAATGAGCAGTTCTTC | CASRARGRADNEQFF
- | TRBJ2-5 | TRBV25-1 | - | TGTGCCAGCAGTGATTGGGCCCAAGAGACCCAGTACTTC | CASSDWAQETQYF
- | TRBJ2-2 | TRBV5-4 | - | TGTGCCAGCAGCTTGGGGTCCGGGACACGTGGCACCGGGGAGCTGTTTTTT | CASSLGSGTRGTGELFF
- | TRBJ1-1 | TRBV5-4 | - | TGTGCCAGCAGCTTGGCGGCCGGCATGAACACTGAAGCTTTCTTT | CASSLAAGMNTEAFF
TRBD2 | TRBJ2-7 | TRBV7-2 | - | TGTGCCAGCAGTTCCATGGGACTAGCTTACGAGCAGTACTTC | CASSSMGLAYEQYF
TRBD1 | TRBJ1-1 | TRBV5-1 | few | TGCGCCAGCAGCTTGGGGACAGGGGACACTGAAGCTTTCTTT | CASSLGTGDTEAFF
- | TRBJ2-3 | TRBV7-7 | - | TGTGCCAGCAGCCCAATAGCGGTTGACACAGATACGCAGTATTTT | CASSPIAVDTDTQYF
TRBD1 | TRBJ2-2 | TRBV9 | - | TGTGCCAGCAGTCTCCAGACAGGGCCAGATACCGGGGAGCTGTTTTTT | CASSLQTGPDTGELFF